Listed here are 27 T cell receptor beta chains from one sample, sequenced in a study of shared clonotypes between healthy human individuals. Data came from immunoSEQ multiplex PCR; TCRdb stores just in-frame clones and leaves some out. Of 1,400,000 or so clones listed, about 98.5% are singletons. Material: naive CD4+ T cells sorted from blood. As for subset: CD45RA+ positively selected. The origin of the receptors is a young man in good health.

CDR3 sequence (DNA): TGTGCCAGCAGCTTAGGGTCGATGAGCTCCTACGAGCAGTACTTC. This codes for CASSLGSMSSYEQYF. This chain connects TRBV7-9 to TRBJ2-7, with unresolved D. Germline V gene lookup returns CDR1 SEHNR and CDR2 FQNEAQ (reference sequence). The V end lost 1 base, the J end lost 0 bases, and 10 bases lay between the germline ends. CDR3 length equals 15 residues.

This chain links TRBV5-6 with TRBJ2-3; 12 nucleotides align to TRBD2. CDR1 is SGHDT and CDR2 is YYEEEE in the germline V gene. V gave up 0 bases and J gave up 0 bases; unmatched junction bases: 8. The CDR3 is made up of 19 amino acids. CDR3 nucleotides: TGTGCCAGCAGCTTGGCCCATGGACTAGCGGGACCTAGCACAGATACGCAGTATTTT. The encoded protein is CASSLAHGLAGPSTDTQYF. The full variable domain, its missing parts supplied by reference TRBV5-6 and TRBJ2-3, is DAGVTQSPTHLIKTRGQQVTLRCSPKSGHDTVSWYQQALGQGPQFIFQYYEEEERQRGNFPDRFSGHQFPNYSSELNVNALLLGDSALYLCASSLAHGLAGPSTDTQYFGPGTRLTVL.

The chain combines TRBV28 with TRBJ1-5; 7 bases are a match to TRBD1. The trim removed 7 bases at V and 6 bases at J, leaving 9 bases unmatched. CDR3 size: 14 residues. CDR1 and CDR2 (germline): MDHEN, SYDVKM. This CDR3 reads CASNYRGLGQPQHF. CDR3 nucleotides: TGTGCCAGCAACTACAGGGGTTTAGGTCAGCCCCAGCATTTT.

The gene calls are TRBV11-2 and TRBJ2-7; 7 nucleotides agree with TRBD2. The germline V gene has CDR1 SGHAT and CDR2 FQNNGV. V lost 5 bases and J lost 5; bases outside the gene matches: 12. The CDR3 length is 15 residues. CDR3 nucleotide sequence: TGTGCCAGCAGCCCGGTTGTGGGAGGGCCGAACGAGCAGTACTTC. Amino acids: CASSPVVGGPNEQYF.

The chain recombines TRBV5-1 with TRBJ2-7, with D uncertain. CDR3 length equals 16 residues. V was clipped by 4 bases and J by 0 bases, with 17 bases between them. From germline, CDR1 is SGHRS and CDR2 YFSETQ. The CDR3 here is CASSKTGGGSSYEQYF. Written as DNA, the CDR3 is TGCGCCAGCAGCAAAACGGGTGGCGGCAGCTCCTACGAGCAGTACTTC.

This chain connects TRBV9 to TRBJ2-3; 9 positions match TRBD2. The V gene end was trimmed by 4 bases and the J gene end by 3 bases; junction bases not matched to a gene: 9. Looked up from germline, CDR1 is SGDLS and CDR2 is YYNGEE. This CDR3 is 16 amino acids long. The CDR3 bases are TGTGCCAGCAGCTCCGTTAGCGGGAGTGGGACAGATACGCAGTATTTT. This codes for CASSSVSGSGTDTQYF.

This clone has just one count. CDR3 in DNA: TGTGCCAGCAGCGGATCGTTCTGGGGGCAGGAGACCTACGAGCAGTACTTC. Translated, it gives CASSGSFWGQETYEQYF. V and J are TRBV11-1 and TRBJ2-7, with a weak D call TRBD1 (6 bases). Trimming pared 5 bases from V and 2 bases from J, leaving 22 bases between. The CDR3 contains 17 residues. The germline V gene has CDR1 SGHAT and CDR2 FQDESV (reference sequence). The full variable domain, with the rest looked up from reference TRBV11-1 and TRBJ2-7, is EAEVAQSPRYKITEKSQAVAFWCDPISGHATLYWYRQILGQGPELLVQFQDESVVDDSQLPKDRFSAERLKGVDSTLKIQPAELGDSAMYLCASSGSFWGQETYEQYFGPGTRLTVT.

The chain couples TRBV18 to TRBJ2-7; 7 bases are a match to TRBD1. Per the germline V gene, CDR1 is KGHSH and CDR2 is LQKENI. The CDR3 is made up of 14 amino acids. J lost 2 bases, V lost 6 bases, and 7 bases had no gene match. The CDR3 DNA follows: TGTGCCAGCTCCTCGGGACAGTGGACCTACGAGCAGTACTTC. Translated, it gives CASSSGQWTYEQYF.

V gene TRBV11-3 combines with J gene TRBJ2-2; unclear D gene. V lost 11 bases and J lost 1, with 8 bases in between. Germline assignment: CDR1 SGHNT and CDR2 YENEEA. The CDR3 contains 12 residues. The CDR3: CASARNTGELFF. The CDR3 DNA follows: TGTGCCTCCGCCCGGAACACCGGGGAGCTGTTTTTT.

This chain joins TRBV7-2 and TRBJ2-2; possibly TRBD2 for D (6 bases). The V gene's germline CDR1 is SGHTA and CDR2 FQGNSA. CDR3 length equals 13 residues. Trimming pared 5 bases from V and 6 bases from J, leaving 10 bases between. CDR3 nucleotide sequence: TGTGCCAGCAGCAACCGACTAGCCGGGGAGCTGTTTTTT. Its protein is CASSNRLAGELFF.

This clone appeared a single time. The V and J genes are TRBV18 and TRBJ2-3; the match to TRBD1 covers 7 bases. The CDR3 extends over 16 amino acids. Trimming took 6 bases from V and 2 from J; bases not matched to a gene: 11. Germline V CDR1 and CDR2: KGHSH, LQKENI. CDR3 DNA: TGTGCCAGCTCCCCGGACAGGCAGAGGATCACAGATACGCAGTATTTT. As protein: CASSPDRQRITDTQYF.

The CDR3: CASSFRLASSYEQYF. In DNA, the CDR3 is TGCGCCAGCAGCTTCCGACTAGCGAGCTCCTACGAGCAGTACTTC. V is TRBV5-1 and J is TRBJ2-7; 8 bases are a match to TRBD2. Per the germline V gene, CDR1 is SGHRS and CDR2 is YFSETQ. This CDR3 has 15 amino acids. The junction had 4 bases not matched to a gene; V was cut back by 2 bases and J by 0 bases.

This sequence joins TRBV7-9 and TRBJ2-2; possible D gene TRBD2, 5 bases. Germline CDR1 reads SEHNR; CDR2 reads FQNEAQ (reference sequence). There are 15 residues in the CDR3. Deletions cut 5 bases from V and 0 bases from J, with 10 bases between. The CDR3 sequence: CASSRRGTNTGELFF. The CDR3 region has the DNA TGTGCCAGCAGCCGACGGGGAACGAACACCGGGGAGCTGTTTTTT.

This chain links TRBV5-1 with TRBJ2-1; 8 bases are shared with TRBD2. Germline V gene data show CDR1 as SGHRS and CDR2 as YFSETQ. Trimming at V came to 4 bases and at J to 8 bases, leaving 17 bases not matched to a gene. The CDR3 sequence is 17 residues long. Here the CDR3 DNA reads TGCGCCAGCAGCCCCGGGAGGGGAGGGCTAACGCTGGATGAGCAGTTCTTC. It is translated as CASSPGRGGLTLDEQFF. The whole variable domain, filled in from reference TRBV5-1 and TRBJ2-1, reads KAGVTQTPRYLIKTRGQQVTLSCSPISGHRSVSWYQQTPGQGLQFLFEYFSETQRNKGNFPGRFSGRQFSNSRSEMNVSTLELGDSALYLCASSPGRGGLTLDEQFFGPGTRLTVL.

The chain couples TRBV29-1 to TRBJ2-7; D could derive from TRBD1 or TRBD2 (6 bases each). V lost 2 bases and J lost 2, with 10 bases in between. Germline lookup yields CDR1 SQVTM and CDR2 ANQGSEA. The CDR3 is 13 residues long. Here the CDR3 reads CSVEQGRPYEQYF. The CDR3 nucleotides read TGCAGCGTTGAACAGGGGAGGCCCTACGAGCAGTACTTC.

The gene calls are TRBV15 and TRBJ2-7; D is uncertain. This CDR3 is built from 12 residues. V dropped 5 bases and J dropped 5 bases, with 10 bases sitting between them. Germline V gene data show CDR1 as LNHNV and CDR2 as YYDKDF (reference sequence). CDR3 sequence reads: CATSVSPHEQYF. Written as DNA, the CDR3 is TGTGCCACCAGCGTTTCCCCCCACGAGCAGTACTTC.

The rearrangement joins TRBV5-4 to TRBJ2-2, with D perhaps matching TRBD1 (6 bases). V shed 4 bases and J shed 0 bases, with 19 bases lying between them. CDR1 and CDR2 (germline): SGHNT, YYREEE (reference sequence). The CDR3 length is 18 residues. CDR3 in amino acids: CASSDKKSTGANTGELFF. In nucleotides, the CDR3 is TGTGCCAGCAGCGACAAAAAATCGACAGGCGCGAACACCGGGGAGCTGTTTTTT.

This chain links TRBV5-1 with TRBJ2-3; 12 bases match TRBD2. The CDR3 covers 15 residues. Germline CDR1 is SGHRS and CDR2 is YFSETQ. V shed 6 bases and J 2 bases; nucleotides not matched to a gene: 4. CDR3 DNA sequence: TGCGCCAGCAAAGGACTAGCGGGGTTCACAGATACGCAGTATTTT. Amino acid sequence: CASKGLAGFTDTQYF.

The J gene is TRBJ2-1, the V gene TRBV28; a possible D gene is TRBD2 (5 bases). Trimming took off 2 bases at V and 2 bases at J, with 10 bases between the two ends. Germline loops: CDR1 MDHEN, CDR2 SYDVKM. The CDR3 has 15 amino acids. The CDR3 DNA reads as TGTGCCAGCAGTTTACTGTCTAGCCCCTACAATGAGCAGTTCTTC. This sequence encodes CASSLLSSPYNEQFF.

V gene TRBV4-1 combines with J gene TRBJ1-5; the D gene is possibly TRBD1 (6 bases). This CDR3 has 16 residues. The germline V gene encodes CDR1 MGHRA and CDR2 YSYEKL. Trimming removed 5 bases at V and 6 bases at J, with 20 bases between. The CDR3, as DNA: TGCGCCAGCAGCTCCCAGGAGTCAGGGGCCGGTCAGCCCCAGCATTTT. Protein sequence: CASSSQESGAGQPQHF.

The J gene is TRBJ2-1, the V gene TRBV13; 8 nucleotides line up with TRBD1. The germline CDR1 and CDR2 sequences are PRHDT and FYEKMQ (reference sequence). The CDR3 has 18 amino acids. The V and J ends lost 4 bases and 4 bases, in that order; junction bases with no gene match: 15. In nucleotides, the CDR3 is TGTGCCAGCAGCTCATCAAGAACGTACAGGGGGTTTTACAATGAGCAGTTCTTC. It codes for CASSSSRTYRGFYNEQFF.

The CDR3 is CASSPPPSGTYEQYF. For the CDR3, the DNA is TGTGCCAGCAGTCCCCCCCCTAGCGGCACCTACGAGCAGTACTTC. The rearrangement uses TRBV28 and TRBJ2-7, with 7 bases that match TRBD2. CDR3 length: 15 residues. V lost 5 bases and J lost 2; bases outside the gene matches: 9. Germline assignment: CDR1 MDHEN and CDR2 SYDVKM.

The chain employs TRBV30 and TRBJ2-7; D call uncertain. The CDR3 runs 11 residues. V was clipped by 4 bases and J by 6 bases, with 10 bases between them. Per germline, CDR1 GTSNPN and CDR2 SVGIG (reference sequence). The CDR3 nucleotides read TGTGCCTGGACCTTCCGCGGCGAGCAGTACTTC. As protein: CAWTFRGEQYF.

This clone appeared once. The CDR3 coding sequence is TGTGCCAGCACCCTTTACGGGACAGGGAATGAAAAACTGTTTTTT. Residues: CASTLYGTGNEKLFF. This chain links TRBV27 with TRBJ1-4; TRBD1 matches 9 bases. This CDR3 is built from 15 residues. Germline CDR1 MNHEY, CDR2 SMNVEV (reference sequence). The junction had 8 bases not matched to a gene; V was cut back by 7 bases and J by 5 bases.

V gene TRBV15 combines with J gene TRBJ1-5, with 8 bases lining up with TRBD1. CDR3 length: 15 amino acids. V was pared by 5 bases and J by 1 base, with 4 bases of the junction left unmatched. The germline CDR1 and CDR2 sequences are LNHNV and YYDKDF (reference sequence). The chain's CDR3 is CATSVDRVSNQPQHF. CDR3 nucleotide sequence: TGTGCCACCAGCGTGGACAGGGTGAGCAATCAGCCCCAGCATTTT.

This clone was found a few times. J is TRBJ2-1 and V is TRBV5-1; TRBD2 agrees at 10 bases. Germline V CDR1 and CDR2: SGHRS, YFSETQ. The CDR3 is 16 residues long. V dropped 3 bases and J dropped 3; count of bases not matched to a gene: 6. CDR3 coding DNA: TGCGCCAGCAGCTACCTAGCGGGAGCGGACTACAATGAGCAGTTCTTC. The encoded protein is CASSYLAGADYNEQFF.

In regard to this clone: The sample contains more than one DNA sequence encoding this CDR3. This chain links TRBV27 with TRBJ2-7; 7 bases align to TRBD1. Trimming at V came to 6 bases and at J to 2 bases, leaving 4 bases not matched to a gene. The V gene's germline CDR1 is MNHEY and CDR2 SMNVEV (reference sequence). This CDR3 is built from 13 residues. CDR3 coding DNA: TGTGCCAGCAGCCGGGACAGTCCCTACGAGCAGTACTTC. Protein: CASSRDSPYEQYF.